This T cell receptor (beta chain) derives from a study of tumor and adjacent non-tumor tissue in lung cancer. Study-level background: Samples averaged roughly 4.2 million productive TCRbeta reads each. Study-level results: Tumor tissue had significantly higher TCR diversity than normal lung.

No cell sorting was done before RNA was extracted from the tissue. Distant lung tissue was collected more than 3 cm away from the tumor edge. A modified ARM-PCR protocol with three rounds of nested PCR amplified TCRbeta. TCRdb itself ran the multiplex PCR reads through MiXCR, one entry per CDR3 protein. The table includes some 100,000 distinct CDR3 sequences, more than 55% detected once. Germline V gene sequence: CDR1 SGHAT, CDR2 FQNNGV. The CDR3 runs 13 residues. Of note for this clonotype: The antigen is undetermined. A much bigger clone sits one base away, suggesting this may be a read error.

This sequence was found in a man aged 30 to 39 with non-small cell lung cancer. Material for sequencing was distant non-tumor lung tissue. The chain uses TRBV11-2 and TRBJ1-1, with D perhaps TRBD1 (5 bases). CDR3 amino acids: CASIRTGGTEASF. The CDR3 coding sequence is TGTGCCAGCATCCGAACCGGGGGGACTGAAGCTTCTTTT.